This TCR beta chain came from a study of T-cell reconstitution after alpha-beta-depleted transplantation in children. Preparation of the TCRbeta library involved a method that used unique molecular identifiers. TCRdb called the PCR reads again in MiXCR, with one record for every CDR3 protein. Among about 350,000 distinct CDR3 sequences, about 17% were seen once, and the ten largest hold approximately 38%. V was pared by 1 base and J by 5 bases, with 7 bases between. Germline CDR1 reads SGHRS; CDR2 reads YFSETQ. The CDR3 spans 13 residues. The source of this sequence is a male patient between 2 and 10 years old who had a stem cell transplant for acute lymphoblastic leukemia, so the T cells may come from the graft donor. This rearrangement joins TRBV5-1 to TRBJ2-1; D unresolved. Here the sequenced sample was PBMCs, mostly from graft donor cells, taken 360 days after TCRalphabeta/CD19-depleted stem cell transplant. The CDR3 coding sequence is TGCGCCAGCAGCTTGCGAGTTAACAATGAGCAGTTCTTC. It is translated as CASSLRVNNEQFF.